These T cell receptor beta chains were read from a single sample in a study of cytomegalovirus exposure and HLA in healthy donors. This table comes from immunoSEQ multiplex PCR, and its TCRdb copy is limited to in-frame clones, with some not included. Among around 100,000 clones listed, about 69% were seen once. Sequenced sample: PBMCs. The receptor set was obtained from a human donor in good health. CDR3s include the opening cysteine and the closing phenylalanine or tryptophan. D genes are given only for firm matches. Only some rows state a clone size, as once, few, many or a class for expanded clones.

V gene	D gene	clone size	J gene	CDR3 protein	CDR3 DNA
TRBV7-9	TRBD1	-	TRBJ2-3	CASSLSLQGALEDAQYF	TGTGCCAGCAGCTTAAGTCTCCAGGGGGCTCTGGAAGATGCGCAGTATTTT
TRBV5-1	-	-	TRBJ2-5	CASSSGDLQETQYF	TGCGCCAGCAGCTCCGGAGACCTACAAGAGACCCAGTACTTC
TRBV5-1	-	-	TRBJ2-3	CASSLVVDTDTQYF	TGCGCCAGCAGCTTGGTAGTTGACACAGATACGCAGTATTTT
TRBV27	-	-	TRBJ2-7	CASSSSMGAYEQYF	TGTGCCAGCAGTTCAAGCATGGGAGCCTACGAGCAGTACTTC
TRBV7-2	-	once	TRBJ1-1	CASSWGGTNTEAFF	TGTGCCAGCAGCTGGGGGGGGACGAACACTGAAGCTTTCTTT
TRBV7-9	-	once	TRBJ2-1	CASSFSGQINNEQFF	TGTGCCAGCAGCTTTTCCGGACAGATTAACAATGAGCAGTTCTTC
TRBV13	TRBD2	-	TRBJ2-5	CASSSHFLAGNGETQYF	TGTGCCAGCAGCTCTCACTTCCTAGCGGGAAACGGAGAGACCCAGTACTTC
TRBV12-5	-	-	TRBJ2-3	CASEGPGTKITDTQYF	TGTGCTAGTGAGGGACCCGGGACAAAGATTACAGATACGCAGTATTTT
TRBV10-3	-	few	TRBJ1-1	CAISESGVRGWEDTEAFF	TGTGCCATCAGTGAGTCGGGGGTAAGGGGCTGGGAGGACACTGAAGCTTTCTTT
TRBV19	TRBD2	-	TRBJ2-3	CASSKRDRAWTSGSTDTQYF	TGTGCCAGTAGTAAACGGGACAGGGCATGGACTAGCGGGAGCACAGATACGCAGTATTTT
TRBV5-1	-	few	TRBJ1-3	CASSLNSRSSGNTIYF	TGCGCCAGCAGCTTGAACTCTAGGAGCTCTGGAAACACCATATATTTT
TRBV10-3	-	-	TRBJ1-2	CAIMGYRELGYTF	TGTGCCATCATGGGATACAGGGAGCTAGGCTACACCTTC
TRBV27	TRBD2	-	TRBJ2-3	CASKRWAGVSTDTQYF	TGTGCCAGCAAACGGTGGGCGGGAGTAAGTACAGATACGCAGTATTTT
TRBV11-2	-	-	TRBJ2-2	CASSFGLRGTGELFF	TGTGCCAGCAGCTTCGGATTAAGGGGCACCGGGGAGCTGTTTTTT
TRBV7-9	-	-	TRBJ2-4	CASSPTSSRAKNIQYF	TGTGCCAGCAGCCCGACATCGTCAAGAGCCAAAAACATTCAGTACTTC
TRBV7-9	-	once	TRBJ2-7	CASSLAAESYEQYF	TGTGCCAGCAGCTTAGCAGCGGAATCCTACGAGCAGTACTTC
TRBV5-1	-	few	TRBJ1-3	CASSFNFGNTIYF	TGCGCCAGCAGCTTCAACTTTGGAAACACCATATATTTT
TRBV19	-	few	TRBJ1-4	CASNLVGGEHTNEKLFF	TGTGCCAGTAATCTCGTCGGGGGAGAACACACTAATGAAAAACTGTTTTTT
TRBV6-5	TRBD1	few	TRBJ2-3	CASSPDRGVTDTQYF	TGTGCCAGCAGTCCGGACAGGGGAGTCACAGATACGCAGTATTTT
TRBV7-9	TRBD2	-	TRBJ2-2	CASSPRTSENTGELFF	TGTGCCAGCAGCCCTCGGACTAGCGAAAACACCGGGGAGCTGTTTTTT
TRBV4-1	TRBD2	-	TRBJ2-3	CASSQRTSQDTQYF	TGCGCCAGCAGCCAAAGGACTAGTCAAGATACGCAGTATTTT
TRBV6-1	-	few	TRBJ2-1	CASSEVGQGPYRLAGGEQFF	TGTGCCAGCAGTGAAGTGGGACAGGGCCCTTACAGACTAGCGGGTGGTGAGCAGTTCTTC
TRBV5-1	-	-	TRBJ1-1	CASSLVGGSNTEAFF	TGCGCCAGCAGCTTGGTCGGGGGTTCCAACACTGAAGCTTTCTTT
TRBV6-5	TRBD1	-	TRBJ2-1	CASSYLGQNEQFF	TGTGCCAGCAGCTATCTGGGACAGAATGAGCAGTTCTTC
TRBV28	-	-	TRBJ1-5	CASSLTGWGGNQPQHF	TGTGCCAGCAGTTTAACGGGGTGGGGGGGCAATCAGCCCCAGCATTTT
TRBV28	-	-	TRBJ1-2	CASSLFGGLSYTF	TGTGCCAGCAGTTTATTCGGGGGTCTTAGCTACACCTTC
TRBV19	-	few	TRBJ1-1	CASSIYLLNTEAFF	TGTGCCAGTAGTATATATCTACTGAACACTGAAGCTTTCTTT
TRBV14	TRBD1	-	TRBJ1-2	CASSPRGPYGYTF	TGTGCCAGCAGCCCCAGGGGGCCCTATGGCTACACCTTC